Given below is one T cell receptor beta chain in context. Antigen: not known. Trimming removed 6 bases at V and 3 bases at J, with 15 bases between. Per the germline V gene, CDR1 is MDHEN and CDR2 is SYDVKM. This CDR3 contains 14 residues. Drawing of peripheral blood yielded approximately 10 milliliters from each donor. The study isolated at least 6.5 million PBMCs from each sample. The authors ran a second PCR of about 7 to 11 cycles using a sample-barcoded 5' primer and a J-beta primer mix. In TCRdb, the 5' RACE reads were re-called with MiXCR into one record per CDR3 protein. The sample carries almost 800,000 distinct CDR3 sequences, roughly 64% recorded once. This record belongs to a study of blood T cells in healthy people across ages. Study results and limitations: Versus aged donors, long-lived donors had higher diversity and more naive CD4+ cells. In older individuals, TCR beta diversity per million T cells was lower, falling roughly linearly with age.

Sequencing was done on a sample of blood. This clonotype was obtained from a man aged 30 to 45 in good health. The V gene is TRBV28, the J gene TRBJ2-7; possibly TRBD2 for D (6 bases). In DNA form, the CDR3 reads TGTGCCAGCAGCGACGACGGGAGACGCTACGAGCAGTACTTC. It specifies CASSDDGRRYEQYF.